A single sample gave rise to the 14 T cell receptor beta chains below, sequenced in a study of blood T cell repertoires in COVID-19. Clones were sequenced by immunoSEQ multiplex PCR, and TCRdb holds only the in-frame ones, with some missing. This sample has about 90,000 clones, with 60% to 85% found just once. Sequenced sample: peripheral blood. Source of these receptors: a man aged 65 to 85 with acute or convalescent COVID-19.

Only a few counts were recorded for this clone. The chain joins TRBV7-9 to TRBJ2-1; maybe TRBD2 (6 bases). The CDR3 is made up of 16 amino acids. The V end lost 0 bases, the J end lost 6 bases, and 15 bases lay between the germline ends. Germline loops: CDR1 SEHNR, CDR2 FQNEAQ (reference sequence). CDR3 sequence: CASSLAEGLTSNEQFF. DNA for the CDR3: TGTGCCAGCAGCTTAGCCGAGGGACTTACTAGCAATGAGCAGTTCTTC.

V gene TRBV7-2 combines with J gene TRBJ2-7, with 7 bases identical to TRBD2. V shed 1 base and J 4 bases; nucleotides not matched to a gene: 13. The V gene's germline CDR1 is SGHTA and CDR2 FQGNSA. This CDR3 has 17 residues. CDR3 sequence reads: CASSLVFGGAAGYEQYV. The CDR3 DNA reads TGTGCCAGCAGCTTAGTATTCGGAGGGGCAGCGGGGTACGAGCAGTACGTC.

This clone was recorded once. The rearrangement joins TRBV9 to TRBJ2-3; 7 bases fit TRBD1. V shed 4 bases and J 6 bases; nucleotides not matched to a gene: 5. This CDR3 contains 13 residues. Germline-derived CDR1 and CDR2 are SGDLS and YYNGEE. The chain's CDR3 is CASSTGTADTQYF. CDR3 DNA sequence: TGTGCCAGCAGCACGGGGACAGCCGATACGCAGTATTTT. The full variable domain, in which reference TRBV9 and TRBJ2-3 provide the parts outside the CDR3, is DSGVTQTPKHLITATGQRVTLRCSPRSGDLSVYWYQQSLDQGLQFLIQYYNGEERAKGNILERFSAQQFPDLHSELNLSSLELGDSALYFCASSTGTADTQYFGPGTRLTVL.

The chain is built from TRBV18 and TRBJ1-3, with D possibly TRBD1 on 5 matching bases. This CDR3 spans 18 amino acids. V lost 2 bases, J lost 0 bases, and 17 bases lay in between. Germline values: CDR1 KGHSH, CDR2 LQKENI. CDR3 in DNA: TGTGCCAGCTCACCAAAAGGGGTGGACGGTACCTCTGGAAACACCATATATTTT. This sequence encodes CASSPKGVDGTSGNTIYF. The full variable domain, rest sourced from reference TRBV18 and TRBJ1-3, is NAGVMQNPRHLVRRRGQEARLRCSPMKGHSHVYWYRQLPEEGLKFMVYLQKENIIDESGMPKERFSAEFPKEGPSILRIQQVVRGDSAAYFCASSPKGVDGTSGNTIYFGEGSWLTVV.

The CDR3 region is CASSEQGTNSPLHF. The CDR3 nucleotides read TGTGCCAGCAGTGAACAGGGGACTAATTCACCCCTCCACTTT. The rearrangement joins TRBV2 to TRBJ1-6, with TRBD1 as a possible D gene (6 bases). V lost 2 bases to trimming and J lost 6 bases, with 8 bases between them. This CDR3 region has 14 residues. CDR1 is SNHLY, CDR2 FYNNEI, per germline. Looking up the rest from reference TRBV2 and TRBJ1-6 gives the full variable domain: EPEVTQTPSHQVTQMGQEVILRCVPISNHLYFYWYRQILGQKVEFLVSFYNNEISEKSEIFDDQFSVERPDGSNFTLKIRSTKLEDSAMYFCASSEQGTNSPLHFGNGTRLTVT.

In its sample, this clone was seen once. The chain uses TRBV5-4 and TRBJ2-7, with 9 positions matching TRBD2. Looked up from germline, CDR1 is SGHNT and CDR2 is YYREEE (reference sequence). This CDR3 region has 15 residues. V trimming: 5 bases; J trimming: 3 bases; junction bases outside the gene matches: 9. The CDR3 loop reads CASRSDGTSIYEQYF. The CDR3 nucleotides are TGTGCCAGCAGATCCGACGGGACTAGCATCTACGAGCAGTACTTC.

This chain uses TRBV7-9 with TRBJ2-7; 10 bases agree with TRBD2. The ends lost 4 bases at V and 5 bases at J; junction bases unmatched: 11. The CDR3 consists of 16 residues. Germline CDR1 and CDR2: SEHNR and FQNEAQ (reference sequence). The CDR3 coding sequence is TGTGCCAGCAGCTCCTCCGAAGTAGCGGGAGGTAACGAGCAGTACTTC. Protein: CASSSSEVAGGNEQYF.

The CDR3 nucleotides read TGTGCCAGCAGCTTAGCCGACGTAAGGACAGGTCTGGGCACTGAAGCTTTCTTT. Translating it yields CASSLADVRTGLGTEAFF. This chain uses TRBV7-9 with TRBJ1-1; TRBD1 matches at 7 bases. This CDR3 contains 18 residues. The J segment lost 4 bases and the V segment lost 0 bases, leaving 14 bases of the junction unmatched. Germline loops: CDR1 SEHNR, CDR2 FQNEAQ (reference sequence).

The V and J genes are TRBV6-5 and TRBJ1-5; no firm D call. This CDR3 region has 14 residues. Deletions cut 0 bases from V and 7 bases from J, with 10 bases between. Germline CDR1 reads MNHEY; CDR2 reads SVGAGI. The CDR3 bases are TGTGCCAGCAGTTACTCCCCAACAGAACAGCCCCAGCATTTT. It codes for CASSYSPTEQPQHF.

The rearrangement uses TRBV18 and TRBJ1-1; 9 bases are shared with TRBD1. With V trimmed by 6 bases and J by 4 bases, 3 bases remained unmatched. Germline-derived CDR1 and CDR2 are KGHSH and LQKENI. This CDR3 has 13 residues. The CDR3 loop reads CASSGQGGTEAFF. The CDR3, as DNA: TGTGCCAGCTCGGGACAGGGTGGCACTGAAGCTTTCTTT.

This chain joins TRBV9 and TRBJ2-2, with D perhaps matching TRBD2 (6 bases). Germline V CDR1 and CDR2: SGDLS, YYNGEE. This CDR3 comprises 16 residues. Trimming left V 4 bases short and J 1 base short, with 14 bases between. The DNA for the CDR3 is TGTGCCAGCAGCCCCGGGGGTAGGGGGAACACCGGGGAGCTGTTTTTT. This gives the protein CASSPGGRGNTGELFF.

The rearrangement links TRBV27 to TRBJ2-7, with 10 bases aligning to TRBD2. The germline CDR1 and CDR2 sequences are MNHEY and SMNVEV (reference sequence). After removal of 4 bases from V and 2 bases from J, the junction contained 2 bases not matched to a gene. This CDR3 has 14 amino acids. CDR3 amino acids: CASSWTSGTYEQYF. The CDR3 DNA follows: TGTGCCAGCAGTTGGACTAGCGGAACCTACGAGCAGTACTTC.

V usage is TRBV19 and J usage is TRBJ1-5, with 9 bases identical to TRBD1. Germline CDR1 reads LNHDA; CDR2 reads SQIVND (reference sequence). After removal of 7 bases from V and 7 bases from J, the junction contained 11 bases not matched to a gene. CDR3 length: 15 amino acids. The CDR3 region is CASTAGTGTRQPQHF. CDR3 bases: TGTGCCAGTACCGCCGGGACAGGGACCAGGCAGCCCCAGCATTTT.

The chain couples TRBV28 to TRBJ1-1; the D gene is possibly TRBD1 (6 bases). The CDR3 runs to 15 residues. The ends were cut back, 2 bases at V and 0 bases at J, with 10 bases in the middle. Germline CDR1 reads MDHEN; CDR2 reads SYDVKM. This chain's CDR3 is CASSLETGMNTEAFF. Here the CDR3 DNA reads TGTGCCAGCAGTTTAGAAACAGGGATGAACACTGAAGCTTTCTTT.